This TCR beta chain was recorded in a study of shared clonotypes between healthy human individuals. Points from the study as a whole: Non-shared clonotypes were found to have lower generation probabilities than the clonotypes that were shared by all four of the sorted-subset donors.

TCRdb keeps only in-frame clones here, not all; method: immunoSEQ multiplex PCR. Counted here are some 500,000 clones, roughly 95% occurring once; the ten biggest clones make up about 0.054%. About this clone: Its specificity is unknown.

The germline CDR1 and CDR2 sequences are SNHLY and FYNNEI. Trimming removed 2 bases at V and 7 bases at J, with 15 bases between. The length of the CDR3 is 15 residues. This chain links TRBV2 with TRBJ1-5, with D possibly being TRBD1 (6 bases). The TCR originated in a woman aged 25 to 39 in good health. The sample taken for sequencing was naive CD4+ T cells sorted from blood. As to subset: CD45RA+ positively selected. CDR3 residues: CASSESGVWGQPQHF. The CDR3 DNA is TGTGCCAGCAGTGAATCAGGGGTATGGGGACAGCCCCAGCATTTT. Looking up the rest from reference TRBV2 and TRBJ1-5 gives the full variable domain: EPEVTQTPSHQVTQMGQEVILRCVPISNHLYFYWYRQILGQKVEFLVSFYNNEISEKSEIFDDQFSVERPDGSNFTLKIRSTKLEDSAMYFCASSESGVWGQPQHFGDGTRLSIL.